Reported below is one T cell receptor (beta chain). The CDR3 contains 15 residues. Germline values: CDR1 LNHNV, CDR2 YYDKDF (reference sequence). Losses at the gene ends were 4 bases for V and 9 bases for J; bases not matched to a gene: 4. These data come from a study of graft-versus-host responses after intestinal transplantation. Sequenced by immunoSEQ multiplex PCR; TCRdb stores in-frame clones only, minus some. Among about 15,000 clones listed, 30% to 35% were seen once. V is TRBV15 and J is TRBJ2-1; 15 nucleotides align to TRBD2. The sample here was alloreactive CD4+ T cells from a mixed lymphocyte reaction culture, taken before intestinal transplant. The subset: CFSE-low proliferating T cells sorted from roughly six-day pre-transplant mixed lymphocyte reaction (GvH or HvG direction). This clonotype originated in a human patient who received an intestinal transplant. This chain's CDR3 is CATSTGLAGGGEQFF. CDR3 sequence (DNA): TGTGCCACCAGCACTGGACTAGCGGGAGGGGGTGAGCAGTTCTTC.